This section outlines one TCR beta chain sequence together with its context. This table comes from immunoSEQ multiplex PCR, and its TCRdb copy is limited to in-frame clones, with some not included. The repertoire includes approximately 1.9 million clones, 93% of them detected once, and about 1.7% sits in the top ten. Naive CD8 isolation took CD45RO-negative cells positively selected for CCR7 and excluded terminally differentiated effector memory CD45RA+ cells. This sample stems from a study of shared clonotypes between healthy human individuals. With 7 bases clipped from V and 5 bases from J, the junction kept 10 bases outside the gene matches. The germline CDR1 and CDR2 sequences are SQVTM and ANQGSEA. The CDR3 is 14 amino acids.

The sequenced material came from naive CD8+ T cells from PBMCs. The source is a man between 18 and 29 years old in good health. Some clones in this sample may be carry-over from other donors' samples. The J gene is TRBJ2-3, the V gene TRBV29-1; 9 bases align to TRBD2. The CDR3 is CSGGGREGGDTQYF. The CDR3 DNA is TGCAGCGGGGGGGGGCGGGAGGGAGGAGATACGCAGTATTTT.